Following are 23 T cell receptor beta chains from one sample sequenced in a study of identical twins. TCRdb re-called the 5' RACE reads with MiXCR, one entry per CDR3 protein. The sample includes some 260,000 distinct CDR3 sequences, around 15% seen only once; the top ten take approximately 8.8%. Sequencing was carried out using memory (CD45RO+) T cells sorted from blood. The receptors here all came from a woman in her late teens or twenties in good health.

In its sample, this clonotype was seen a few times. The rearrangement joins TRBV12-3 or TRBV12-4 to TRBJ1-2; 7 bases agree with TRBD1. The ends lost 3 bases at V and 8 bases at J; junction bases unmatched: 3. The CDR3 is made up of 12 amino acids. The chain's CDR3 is CASSFTGVGYTF. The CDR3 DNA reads TGTGCCAGCAGTTTCACAGGGGTAGGCTACACCTTC.

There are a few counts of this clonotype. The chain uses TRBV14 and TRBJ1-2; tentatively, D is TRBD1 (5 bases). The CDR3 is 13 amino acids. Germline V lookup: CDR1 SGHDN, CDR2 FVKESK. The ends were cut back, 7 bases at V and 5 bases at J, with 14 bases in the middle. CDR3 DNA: TGTGCCAGCAACCCTGCCACAGGATATGGCTACACCTTC. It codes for CASNPATGYGYTF.

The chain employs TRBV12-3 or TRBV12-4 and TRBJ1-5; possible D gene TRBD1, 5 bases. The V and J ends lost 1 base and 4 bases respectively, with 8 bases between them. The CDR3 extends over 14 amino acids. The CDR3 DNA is TGTGCCAGCAGTTTAGGACAGATGAATCAGCCCCAGCATTTT. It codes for CASSLGQMNQPQHF.

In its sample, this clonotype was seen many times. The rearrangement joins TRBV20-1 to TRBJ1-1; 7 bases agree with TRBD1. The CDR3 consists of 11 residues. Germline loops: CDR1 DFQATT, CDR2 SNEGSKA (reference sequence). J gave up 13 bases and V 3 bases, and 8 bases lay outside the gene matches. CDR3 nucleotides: TGCAGTGCTAGGAAGGGGGCCGGGGATTTCTTT. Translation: CSARKGAGDFF.

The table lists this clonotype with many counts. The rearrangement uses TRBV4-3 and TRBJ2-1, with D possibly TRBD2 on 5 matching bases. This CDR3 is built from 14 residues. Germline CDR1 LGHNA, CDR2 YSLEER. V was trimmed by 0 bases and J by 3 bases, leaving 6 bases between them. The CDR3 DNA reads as TGCGCCAGCAGCCAAGAGAGGGACTACAATGAGCAGTTCTTC. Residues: CASSQERDYNEQFF.

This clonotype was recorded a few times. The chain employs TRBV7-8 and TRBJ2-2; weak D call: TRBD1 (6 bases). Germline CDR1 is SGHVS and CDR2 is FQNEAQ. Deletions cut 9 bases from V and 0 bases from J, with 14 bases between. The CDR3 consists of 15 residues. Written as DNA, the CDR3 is TGTGCCAGTTTGAGGGACATCACGAACACCGGGGAGCTGTTTTTT. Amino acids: CASLRDITNTGELFF.

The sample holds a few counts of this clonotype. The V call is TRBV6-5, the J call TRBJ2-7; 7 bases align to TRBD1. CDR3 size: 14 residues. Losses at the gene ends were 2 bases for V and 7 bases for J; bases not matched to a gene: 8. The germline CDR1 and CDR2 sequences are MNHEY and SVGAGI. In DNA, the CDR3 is TGTGCCAGCAGTTACCCGGGACAGACGGGTGAGCAGTACTTC. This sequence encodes CASSYPGQTGEQYF.

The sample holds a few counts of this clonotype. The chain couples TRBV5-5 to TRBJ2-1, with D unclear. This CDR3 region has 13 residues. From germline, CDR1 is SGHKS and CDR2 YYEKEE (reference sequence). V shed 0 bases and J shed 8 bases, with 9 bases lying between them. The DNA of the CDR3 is TGTGCCAGCAGCTTGGAGCCGGGTGATGAGCAGTTCTTC. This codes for CASSLEPGDEQFF.

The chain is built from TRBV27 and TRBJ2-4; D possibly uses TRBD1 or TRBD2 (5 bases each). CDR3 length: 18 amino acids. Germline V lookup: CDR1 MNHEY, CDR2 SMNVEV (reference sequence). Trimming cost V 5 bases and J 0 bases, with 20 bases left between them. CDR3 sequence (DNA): TGTGCCAGCAGTCCAATAGTAGGGACCGATCTAGCCAAAAACATTCAGTACTTC. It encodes CASSPIVGTDLAKNIQYF.

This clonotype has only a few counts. The DNA of the CDR3 is TGTGCCATCAGTGAGTCGCTTCGGGTTGGCAATCAGCCCCAGCATTTT. It specifies CAISESLRVGNQPQHF. The chain joins TRBV10-3 to TRBJ1-5; D call uncertain. The CDR3 extends over 16 amino acids. V shed 0 bases and J shed 2 bases, with 11 bases lying between them. In germline, CDR1 is ENHRY, CDR2 SYGVKD.

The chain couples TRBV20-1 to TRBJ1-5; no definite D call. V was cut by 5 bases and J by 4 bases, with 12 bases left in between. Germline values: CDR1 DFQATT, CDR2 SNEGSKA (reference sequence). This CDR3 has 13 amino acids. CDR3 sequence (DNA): TGCAGTGCTCCTGTGGAGGGAAATCAGCCCCAGCATTTT. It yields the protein CSAPVEGNQPQHF.

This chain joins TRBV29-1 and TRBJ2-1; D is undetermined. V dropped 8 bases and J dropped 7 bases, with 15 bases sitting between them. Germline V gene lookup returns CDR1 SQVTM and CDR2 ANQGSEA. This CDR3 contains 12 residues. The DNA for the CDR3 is TGCAGCTTCCAGGTTTTTGCGAATGAGCAGTTCTTC. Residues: CSFQVFANEQFF.

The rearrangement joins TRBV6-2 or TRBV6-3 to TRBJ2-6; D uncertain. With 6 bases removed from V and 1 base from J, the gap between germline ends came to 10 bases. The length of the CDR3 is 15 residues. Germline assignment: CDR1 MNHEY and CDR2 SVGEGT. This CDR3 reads CASRDGFSGANVLTF. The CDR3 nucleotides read TGTGCCAGCAGGGACGGGTTTTCTGGGGCCAACGTCCTGACTTTC.

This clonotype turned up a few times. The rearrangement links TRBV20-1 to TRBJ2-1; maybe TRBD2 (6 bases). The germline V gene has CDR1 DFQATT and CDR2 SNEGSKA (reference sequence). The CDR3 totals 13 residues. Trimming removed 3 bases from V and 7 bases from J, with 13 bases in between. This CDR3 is CSASLGDLNEQFF. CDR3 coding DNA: TGCAGTGCTAGCCTGGGGGACTTGAATGAGCAGTTCTTC.

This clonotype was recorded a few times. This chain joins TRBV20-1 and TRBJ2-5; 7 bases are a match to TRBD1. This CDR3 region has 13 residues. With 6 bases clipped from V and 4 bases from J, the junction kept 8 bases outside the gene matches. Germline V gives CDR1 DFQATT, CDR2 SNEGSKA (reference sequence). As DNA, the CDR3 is TGCAGTGCCAAGACAGGGTCCTTAGAGACCCAGTACTTC. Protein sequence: CSAKTGSLETQYF.

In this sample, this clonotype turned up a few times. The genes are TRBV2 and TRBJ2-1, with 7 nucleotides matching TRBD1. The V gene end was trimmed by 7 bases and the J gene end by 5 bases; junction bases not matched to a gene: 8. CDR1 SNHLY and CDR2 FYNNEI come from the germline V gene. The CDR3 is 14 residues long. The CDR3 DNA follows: TGTGCCAGCATGCCGGGACAGCTTCACAATGAGCAGTTCTTC. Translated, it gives CASMPGQLHNEQFF.

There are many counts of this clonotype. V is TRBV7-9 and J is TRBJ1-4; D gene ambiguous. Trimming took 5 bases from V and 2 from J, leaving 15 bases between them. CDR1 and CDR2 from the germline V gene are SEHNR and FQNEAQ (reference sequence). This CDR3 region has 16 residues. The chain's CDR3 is CASSRRGSLTNEKLFF. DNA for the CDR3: TGTGCCAGCAGCCGGCGGGGTTCCCTCACTAATGAAAAACTGTTTTTT.

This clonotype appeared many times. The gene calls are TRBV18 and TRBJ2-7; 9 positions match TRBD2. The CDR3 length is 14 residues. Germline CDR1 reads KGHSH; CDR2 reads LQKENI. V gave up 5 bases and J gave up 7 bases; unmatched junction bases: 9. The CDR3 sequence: CASSLAGVNWEQYF. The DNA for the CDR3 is TGTGCCAGCTCATTAGCGGGAGTGAACTGGGAGCAGTACTTC.

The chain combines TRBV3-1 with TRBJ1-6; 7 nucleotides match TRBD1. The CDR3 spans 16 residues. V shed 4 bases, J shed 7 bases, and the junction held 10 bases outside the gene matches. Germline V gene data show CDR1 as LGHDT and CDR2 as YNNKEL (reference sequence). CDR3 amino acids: CASSRWTGVENSPLHF. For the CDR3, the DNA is TGTGCCAGCAGCCGCTGGACAGGTGTTGAAAATTCACCCCTCCACTTT.

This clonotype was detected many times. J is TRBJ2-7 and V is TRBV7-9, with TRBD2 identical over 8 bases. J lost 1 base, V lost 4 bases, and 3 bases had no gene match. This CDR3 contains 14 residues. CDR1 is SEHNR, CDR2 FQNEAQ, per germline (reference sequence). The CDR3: CASSSPSGSYEQYF. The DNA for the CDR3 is TGTGCCAGCAGCTCTCCTAGCGGGTCCTACGAGCAGTACTTC. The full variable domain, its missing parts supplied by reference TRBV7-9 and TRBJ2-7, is DTGVSQNPRHKITKRGQNVTFRCDPISEHNRLYWYRQTLGQGPEFLTYFQNEAQLEKSRLLSDRFSAERPKGSFSTLEIQRTEQGDSAMYLCASSSPSGSYEQYFGPGTRLTVT.

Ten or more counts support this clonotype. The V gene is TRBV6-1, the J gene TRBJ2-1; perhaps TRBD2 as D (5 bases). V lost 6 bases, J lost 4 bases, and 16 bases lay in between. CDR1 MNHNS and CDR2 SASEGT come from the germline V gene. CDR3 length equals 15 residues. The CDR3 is CASSQDGNRYNEQFF. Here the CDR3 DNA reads TGTGCCAGCAGCCAGGACGGGAATCGATACAATGAGCAGTTCTTC.

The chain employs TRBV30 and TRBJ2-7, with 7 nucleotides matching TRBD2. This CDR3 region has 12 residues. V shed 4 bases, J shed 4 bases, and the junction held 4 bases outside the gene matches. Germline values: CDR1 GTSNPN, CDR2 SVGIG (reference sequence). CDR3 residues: CAWTPGLYEQYF. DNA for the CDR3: TGTGCCTGGACCCCGGGACTATACGAGCAGTACTTC. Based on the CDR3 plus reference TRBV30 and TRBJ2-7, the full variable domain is SQTIHQWPATLVQPVGSPLSLECTVEGTSNPNLYWYRQAAGRGLQLLFYSVGIGQISSEVPQNLSASRPQDRQFILSSKKLLLSDSGFYLCAWTPGLYEQYFGPGTRLTVT.

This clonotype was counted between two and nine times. The CDR3, as DNA: TGTGCCAGCAGCTTAGAGGGGGCCGGCTACAATGAGCAGTTCTTC. This sequence encodes CASSLEGAGYNEQFF. The chain combines TRBV11-2 with TRBJ2-1; maybe TRBD1 (6 bases). V lost 0 bases and J 3 bases, leaving 9 bases between the germline ends. The germline CDR1 and CDR2 sequences are SGHAT and FQNNGV. The CDR3 extends over 15 amino acids.